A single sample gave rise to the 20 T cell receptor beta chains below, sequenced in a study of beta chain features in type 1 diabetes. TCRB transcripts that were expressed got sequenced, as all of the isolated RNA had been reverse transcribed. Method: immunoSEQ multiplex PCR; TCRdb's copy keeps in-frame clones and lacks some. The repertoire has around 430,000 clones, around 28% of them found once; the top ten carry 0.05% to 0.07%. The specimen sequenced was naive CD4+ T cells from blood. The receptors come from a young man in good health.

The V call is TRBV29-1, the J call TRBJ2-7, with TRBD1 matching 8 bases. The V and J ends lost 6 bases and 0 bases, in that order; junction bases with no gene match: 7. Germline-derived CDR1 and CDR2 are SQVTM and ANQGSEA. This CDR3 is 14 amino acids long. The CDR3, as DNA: TGCAGCGTGGGCCCGGGACAGGCCTCCTACGAGCAGTACTTC. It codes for CSVGPGQASYEQYF.

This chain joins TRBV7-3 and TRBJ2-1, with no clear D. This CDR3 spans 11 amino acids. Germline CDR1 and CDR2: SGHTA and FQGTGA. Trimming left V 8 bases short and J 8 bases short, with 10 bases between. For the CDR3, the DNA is TGTGCCAGCCCCCTAGAGCATGAGCAGTTCTTC. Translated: CASPLEHEQFF.

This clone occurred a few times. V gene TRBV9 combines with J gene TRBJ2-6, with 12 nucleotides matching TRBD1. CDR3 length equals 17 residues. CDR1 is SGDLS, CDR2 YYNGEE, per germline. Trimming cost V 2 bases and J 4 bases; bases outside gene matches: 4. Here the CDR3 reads CASSVGTGGSGANVLTF. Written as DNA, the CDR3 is TGTGCCAGCAGCGTCGGGACAGGGGGCTCAGGGGCCAACGTCCTGACTTTC.

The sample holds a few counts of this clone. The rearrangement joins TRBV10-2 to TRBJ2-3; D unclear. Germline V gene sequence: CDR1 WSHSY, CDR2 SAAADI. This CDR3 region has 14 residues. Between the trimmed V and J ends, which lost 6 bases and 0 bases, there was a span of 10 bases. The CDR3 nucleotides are TGCGCCAGCAGAGCCTGGCCAAGCACAGATACGCAGTATTTT. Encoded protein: CASRAWPSTDTQYF.

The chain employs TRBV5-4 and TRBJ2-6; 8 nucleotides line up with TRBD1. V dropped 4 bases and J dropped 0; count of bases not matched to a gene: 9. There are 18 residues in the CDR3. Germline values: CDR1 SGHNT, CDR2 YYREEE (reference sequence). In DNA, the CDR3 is TGTGCCAGCAGCATTTGGACAGGGACCTACTCTGGGGCCAACGTCCTGACTTTC. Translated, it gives CASSIWTGTYSGANVLTF.

CDR3 protein: CASSLSTGTYEQYF. The CDR3 region has the DNA TGTGCCAGCAGCTTATCAACGGGGACCTACGAGCAGTACTTC. J is TRBJ2-7 and V is TRBV7-2, with D perhaps matching TRBD2 (5 bases). V lost 2 bases, J lost 2 bases, and 10 bases lay in between. Looked up from germline, CDR1 is SGHTA and CDR2 is FQGNSA. The CDR3 has 14 amino acids.

The CDR3 here is CSDGGGWSSGQSLKMNTEAFF. The CDR3 DNA is TGCAGCGACGGGGGTGGATGGTCATCGGGACAGTCCCTCAAAATGAACACTGAAGCTTTCTTT. The V and J genes are TRBV29-1 and TRBJ1-1; 7 positions agree with TRBD1. This CDR3 region has 21 residues. From germline, CDR1 is SQVTM and CDR2 ANQGSEA. J gave up 0 bases and V 7 bases, and 29 bases lay outside the gene matches.

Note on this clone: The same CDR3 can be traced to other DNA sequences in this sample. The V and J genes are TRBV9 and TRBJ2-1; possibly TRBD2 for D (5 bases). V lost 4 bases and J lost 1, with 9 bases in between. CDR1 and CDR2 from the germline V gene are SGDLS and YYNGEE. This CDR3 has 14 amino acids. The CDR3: CASSTSGSYNEQFF. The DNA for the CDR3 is TGTGCCAGCAGCACAAGCGGTTCCTACAATGAGCAGTTCTTC.

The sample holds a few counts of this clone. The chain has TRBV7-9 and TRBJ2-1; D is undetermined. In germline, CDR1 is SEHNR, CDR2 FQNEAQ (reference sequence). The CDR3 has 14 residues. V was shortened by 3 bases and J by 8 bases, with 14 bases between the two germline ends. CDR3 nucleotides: TGTGCCAGCAGCTTGTTCTTACTCGAAGATGAGCAGTTCTTC. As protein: CASSLFLLEDEQFF.

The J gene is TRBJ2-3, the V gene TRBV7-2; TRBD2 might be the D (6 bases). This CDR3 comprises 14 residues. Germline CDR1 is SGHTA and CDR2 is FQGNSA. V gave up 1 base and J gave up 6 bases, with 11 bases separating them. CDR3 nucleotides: TGTGCCAGCAGCTTAGAACGGAGGGTGGATACGCAGTATTTT. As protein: CASSLERRVDTQYF.

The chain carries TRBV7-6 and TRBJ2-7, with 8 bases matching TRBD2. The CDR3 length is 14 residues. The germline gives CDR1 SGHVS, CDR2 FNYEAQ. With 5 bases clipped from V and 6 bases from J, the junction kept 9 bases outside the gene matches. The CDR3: CASSAPGLVFEQYF. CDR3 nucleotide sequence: TGTGCCAGCAGCGCCCCGGGACTAGTTTTCGAGCAGTACTTC.

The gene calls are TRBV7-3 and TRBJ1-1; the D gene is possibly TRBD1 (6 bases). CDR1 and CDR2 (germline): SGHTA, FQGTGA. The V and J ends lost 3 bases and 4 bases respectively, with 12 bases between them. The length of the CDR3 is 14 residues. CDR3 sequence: CASSFKGGGTEAFF. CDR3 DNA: TGTGCCAGCAGCTTTAAAGGGGGAGGCACTGAAGCTTTCTTT.

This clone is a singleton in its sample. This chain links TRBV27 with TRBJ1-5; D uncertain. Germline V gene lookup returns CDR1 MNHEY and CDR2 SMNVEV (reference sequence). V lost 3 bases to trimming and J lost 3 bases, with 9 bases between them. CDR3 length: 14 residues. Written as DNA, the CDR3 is TGTGCCAGCAGTTTGGACGGCTTCAATCAGCCCCAGCATTTT. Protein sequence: CASSLDGFNQPQHF.

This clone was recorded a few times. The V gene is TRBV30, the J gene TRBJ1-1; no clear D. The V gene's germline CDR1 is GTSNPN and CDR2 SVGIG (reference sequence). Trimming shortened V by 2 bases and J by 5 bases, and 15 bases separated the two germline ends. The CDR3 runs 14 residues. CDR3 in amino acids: CAWSKGILRTEAFF. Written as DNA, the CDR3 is TGTGCCTGGAGTAAAGGGATTTTGAGGACTGAAGCTTTCTTT.

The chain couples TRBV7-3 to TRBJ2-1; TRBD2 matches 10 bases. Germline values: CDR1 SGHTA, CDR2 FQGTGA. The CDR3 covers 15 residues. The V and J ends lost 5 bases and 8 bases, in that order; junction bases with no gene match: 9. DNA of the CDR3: TGTGCCAGCAGCCGCCCCGAGCTAGCGGGAGATGAGCAGTTCTTC. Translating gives CASSRPELAGDEQFF. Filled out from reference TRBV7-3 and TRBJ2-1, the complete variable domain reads GAGVSQTPSNKVTEKGKYVELRCDPISGHTALYWYRQSLGQGPEFLIYFQGTGAADDSGLPNDRFFAVRPEGSVSTLKIQRTERGDSAVYLCASSRPELAGDEQFFGPGTRLTVL.

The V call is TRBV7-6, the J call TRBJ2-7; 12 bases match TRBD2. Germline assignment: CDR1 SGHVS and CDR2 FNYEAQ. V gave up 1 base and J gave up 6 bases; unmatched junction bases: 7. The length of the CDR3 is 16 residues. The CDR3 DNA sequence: TGTGCCAGCAGCTTAGGGCTAGCGGGAGGGGTGTCCGAGCAGTACTTC. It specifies CASSLGLAGGVSEQYF.

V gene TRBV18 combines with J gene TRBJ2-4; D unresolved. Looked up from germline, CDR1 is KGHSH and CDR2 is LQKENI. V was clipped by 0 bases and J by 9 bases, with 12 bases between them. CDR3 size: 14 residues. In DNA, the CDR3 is TGTGCCAGCTCACCACCGTCTCGCTGGGGCATTCAGTACTTC. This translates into CASSPPSRWGIQYF.

DNA for the CDR3: TGTGCCAGCAGCTCCGGGACAGGGTTCCAAGAGACCCAGTACTTC. It specifies CASSSGTGFQETQYF. The J gene is TRBJ2-5, the V gene TRBV9; TRBD1 matches at 9 bases. Germline values: CDR1 SGDLS, CDR2 YYNGEE. V dropped 4 bases and J dropped 1; count of bases not matched to a gene: 5. There are 15 residues in the CDR3.

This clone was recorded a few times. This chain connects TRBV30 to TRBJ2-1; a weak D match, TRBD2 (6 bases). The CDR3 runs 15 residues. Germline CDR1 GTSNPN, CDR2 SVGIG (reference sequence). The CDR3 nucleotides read TGTGCTGTGGGGGGTCCGGTAGTCCCCTACAATGAGCAGTTCTTC. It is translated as CAVGGPVVPYNEQFF. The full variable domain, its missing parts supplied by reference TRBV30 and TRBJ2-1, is SQTIHQWPATLVQPVGSPLSLECTVEGTSNPNLYWYRQAAGRGLQLLFYSVGIGQISSEVPQNLSASRPQDRQFILSSKKLLLSDSGFYLCAVGGPVVPYNEQFFGPGTRLTVL.

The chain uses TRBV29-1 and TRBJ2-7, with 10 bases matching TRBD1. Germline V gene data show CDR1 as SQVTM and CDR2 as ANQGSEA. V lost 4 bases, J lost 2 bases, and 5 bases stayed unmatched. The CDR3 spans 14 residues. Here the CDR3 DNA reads TGCAGCGTTGGATCCGGACAGGGGGCCTACGAGCAGTACTTC. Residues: CSVGSGQGAYEQYF.